One and the same sample provided the 27 T cell receptor beta chains below, sequenced in a study of identical twins. TCRdb analysed the 5' RACE reads with MiXCR anew, one entry per CDR3 protein. Of about 570,000 distinct CDR3 sequences in the sample, approximately 10% were seen once. These data are also associated with another study on yellow fever vaccine responses in identical twins.

The specimen sequenced was PBMCs. The receptors here all came from a woman younger than 30 in good health.

The gene calls are TRBV9 and TRBJ1-6, with 7 bases that match TRBD1. This CDR3 has 16 residues. V was clipped by 0 bases and J by 10 bases; unmatched bases: 10. CDR1 and CDR2 from the germline V gene are SGDLS and YYNGEE. Here the CDR3 reads CASSVGQGGSGSPLHF. The CDR3 DNA follows: TGTGCCAGCAGCGTAGGACAGGGCGGTAGTGGCTCACCCCTCCACTTT.

About this clonotype itself: This likely comes from a read error, as the CDR3 has no conserved phenylalanine or tryptophan at its end. This sequence joins TRBV18 and TRBJ2-3, with D possibly being TRBD2 (6 bases). The CDR3 has 14 amino acids. Germline CDR1 KGHSH, CDR2 LQKENI. The V end lost 3 bases, the J end lost 2 bases, and 9 bases lay between the germline ends. The CDR3 bases are TGTGCCAGCTCACCTTCGGGACTCACAGATACGCAGTATTAT. It encodes CASSPSGLTDTQYY.

This clonotype appeared a few times. The V gene is TRBV4-3, the J gene TRBJ2-7; 7 bases map to TRBD1. Germline CDR1 and CDR2: LGHNA and YSLEER. The CDR3 loop spans 16 amino acids. Unmatched junction bases numbered 10, after V lost 3 bases and J lost 2 bases. In DNA, the CDR3 is TGCGCCAGCAGCCAGGGGACAGACCAACGCCCCTACGAGCAGTACTTC. Its translation: CASSQGTDQRPYEQYF.

The chain carries TRBV7-9 and TRBJ2-1, with a tentative D call TRBD2 (6 bases). Trimming shortened V by 7 bases and J by 0 bases, and 19 bases separated the two germline ends. The CDR3 contains 17 residues. The germline V gene encodes CDR1 SEHNR and CDR2 FQNEAQ (reference sequence). The DNA for the CDR3 is TGTGCCAGCAAAAGAGGGAGCGGGCAAGCCTCCTACAATGAGCAGTTCTTC. Protein sequence: CASKRGSGQASYNEQFF.

This chain joins TRBV10-3 and TRBJ2-2; TRBD1 matches 10 bases. With V trimmed by 2 bases and J by 2 bases, 2 bases remained unmatched. The V gene's germline CDR1 is ENHRY and CDR2 SYGVKD. CDR3 length: 16 residues. CDR3 DNA: TGTGCCATCAGTGAGAGGGACAGGGGTAACACCGGGGAGCTGTTTTTT. This translates into CAISERDRGNTGELFF.

This clonotype was observed many times. The chain is built from TRBV7-9 and TRBJ1-2, with D possibly TRBD1 on 6 matching bases. CDR1 SEHNR and CDR2 FQNEAQ come from the germline V gene (reference sequence). V was cut by 5 bases and J by 8 bases, with 12 bases left in between. The CDR3 is made up of 12 amino acids. CDR3 region: CASSGTGTGYTF. The CDR3 region has the DNA TGTGCCAGCAGCGGGACCGGGACAGGCTACACCTTC.

Written as DNA, the CDR3 is TGCAGCGTTGGTGGGTTGGGACAGCGATTACCCGACGCCAAAAACATTCAGTACTTC. This translates into CSVGGLGQRLPDAKNIQYF. This rearrangement joins TRBV29-1 to TRBJ2-4; 7 bases match TRBD1. This CDR3 region has 19 residues. Germline loops: CDR1 SQVTM, CDR2 ANQGSEA. The trim removed 4 bases at V and 1 base at J, leaving 19 bases unmatched.

This clonotype occurred many times. The chain joins TRBV5-6 to TRBJ2-7; weak D call: TRBD2 (7 bases). The V gene lost 3 bases and the J gene lost 2 bases, with 24 bases spanning the gap. The CDR3 has 18 amino acids. Germline values: CDR1 SGHDT, CDR2 YYEEEE. CDR3 DNA sequence: TGTGCCAGCAGCTGGACCGGGGGGCGGGGAAGAACCACCTACGAGCAGTACTTC. This translates into CASSWTGGRGRTTYEQYF.

This clonotype was found many times. The chain combines TRBV7-9 with TRBJ2-3; D perhaps matches TRBD1 (6 bases). Trimming stripped 4 bases from V and 3 bases from J, with 11 bases between. CDR3 length equals 14 residues. CDR1 and CDR2 (germline): SEHNR, FQNEAQ (reference sequence). DNA for the CDR3: TGTGCCAGCAGCTCATACAGGGAAACAGATACGCAGTATTTT. Translating gives CASSSYRETDTQYF.

A few counts support this clonotype. The V gene is TRBV5-4, the J gene TRBJ1-2; the match to TRBD1 covers 8 bases. Trimming took 4 bases from V and 7 from J; bases not matched to a gene: 9. CDR1 SGHNT and CDR2 YYREEE come from the germline V gene (reference sequence). The CDR3 is made up of 14 amino acids. CDR3 sequence reads: CASSAPDRVAGYTF. The CDR3, as DNA: TGTGCCAGCAGCGCACCGGACAGGGTAGCTGGCTACACCTTC.

This clonotype was seen many times. J is TRBJ2-4 and V is TRBV6-2 or TRBV6-3; 8 bases agree with TRBD1. Germline trimming cut 0 bases from V and 6 bases from J; bases unmatched to any gene: 19. Looked up from germline, CDR1 is MNHEY and CDR2 is SVGEGT. CDR3 length: 20 amino acids. The CDR3 region is CASSYSKDRVVGTEINIQYF. DNA of the CDR3: TGTGCCAGCAGTTACTCGAAGGACAGGGTCGTGGGTACTGAAATAAACATTCAGTACTTC.

The chain employs TRBV20-1 and TRBJ2-7, with 7 positions matching TRBD2. CDR3 size: 16 residues. Trimming at V came to 0 bases and at J to 3 bases, leaving 11 bases not matched to a gene. Germline V lookup: CDR1 DFQATT, CDR2 SNEGSKA (reference sequence). The CDR3 nucleotides are TGCAGTGCTAGAGAACCCCCCTGGGGAGGGATCTACGAGCAGTACTTC. Translated: CSAREPPWGGIYEQYF.

The gene calls are TRBV3-1 and TRBJ2-3; the D gene is possibly TRBD2 (6 bases). The CDR3 extends over 15 amino acids. With 4 bases removed from V and 4 bases from J, the gap between germline ends came to 15 bases. Germline values: CDR1 LGHDT, CDR2 YNNKEL (reference sequence). CDR3 nucleotides: TGTGCCAGCAGCCTTAGCGGACCCGGAGCAGATACGCAGTATTTT. This encodes CASSLSGPGADTQYF.

The V call is TRBV20-1, the J call TRBJ2-5, with D hard to call. The CDR3 is made up of 13 amino acids. Germline V gives CDR1 DFQATT, CDR2 SNEGSKA (reference sequence). V lost 1 base, J lost 4 bases, and 10 bases lay in between. In DNA form, the CDR3 reads TGCAGTGCTAGAGCGGGTAGCCCAGAGACCCAGTACTTC. Protein: CSARAGSPETQYF.

This clonotype was observed a handful of times. The V call is TRBV11-2, the J call TRBJ2-1; 10 bases are shared with TRBD2. From germline, CDR1 is SGHAT and CDR2 FQNNGV. The CDR3 runs to 15 residues. Germline trimming cut 6 bases from V and 4 bases from J; bases unmatched to any gene: 6. CDR3 nucleotides: TGTGCCAGCAGATTAAGCGGGAGGGGGTACAATGAGCAGTTCTTC. It yields the protein CASRLSGRGYNEQFF. Drawing the rest from reference TRBV11-2 and TRBJ2-1, the complete variable domain is EAGVAQSPRYKIIEKRQSVAFWCNPISGHATLYWYQQILGQGPKLLIQFQNNGVVDDSQLPKDRFSAERLKGVDSTLKIQPAKLEDSAVYLCASRLSGRGYNEQFFGPGTRLTVL.

As regards this clonotype: A much bigger clone sits one base away, suggesting this may be a read error. The chain combines TRBV15 with TRBJ2-5; D gene ambiguous. CDR3 length: 13 amino acids. Germline-derived CDR1 and CDR2 are LNHNV and YYDKDF (reference sequence). CDR3 amino acids: CATTRAPGETQYF. The CDR3 DNA reads TGTGCCACCACCAGAGCCCCTGGAGAGACCCAGTACTTC.

This clonotype was seen a handful of times. The V gene is TRBV3-1, the J gene TRBJ2-3; no clear D gene. V lost 2 bases and J 4 bases, leaving 4 bases between the germline ends. Germline V gene sequence: CDR1 LGHDT, CDR2 YNNKEL (reference sequence). This CDR3 comprises 12 residues. The CDR3 region is CASSQLADTQYF. The DNA of the CDR3 is TGTGCCAGCAGCCAACTAGCAGATACGCAGTATTTT.

The V and J genes are TRBV6-5 and TRBJ2-3; 8 nucleotides match TRBD2. The CDR3 has 16 residues. Per the germline V gene, CDR1 is MNHEY and CDR2 is SVGAGI. The J segment lost 3 bases and the V segment lost 2 bases, leaving 7 bases of the junction unmatched. CDR3 sequence reads: CASSYRGTSPTDTQYF. The CDR3 DNA sequence: TGTGCCAGCAGTTACCGAGGGACTAGTCCAACAGATACGCAGTATTTT.

This clonotype has more than one count but fewer than ten. The J gene is TRBJ2-7, the V gene TRBV7-8; weak D call: TRBD2 (5 bases). There are 14 residues in the CDR3. V was shortened by 0 bases and J by 6 bases, with 12 bases between the two germline ends. Germline CDR1 reads SGHVS; CDR2 reads FQNEAQ. The CDR3 here is CASSLASARGEQYF. CDR3 nucleotides: TGTGCCAGCAGCTTAGCATCCGCCCGGGGCGAGCAGTACTTC.

This clonotype was counted between two and nine times. The rearrangement uses TRBV20-1 and TRBJ2-5; the match to TRBD2 covers 8 bases. The CDR3 is 14 residues long. Germline V gene data show CDR1 as DFQATT and CDR2 as SNEGSKA (reference sequence). After removal of 3 bases from V and 1 base from J, the junction contained 4 bases not matched to a gene. The CDR3 protein is CSARRSGGQETQYF. The CDR3 nucleotides read TGCAGTGCTAGGCGCAGCGGGGGCCAAGAGACCCAGTACTTC.

The table lists this clonotype with a few counts. V usage is TRBV12-3 or TRBV12-4 and J usage is TRBJ2-1; 10 positions match TRBD2. V shed 3 bases, J shed 2 bases, and the junction held 4 bases outside the gene matches. The CDR3 length is 16 residues. CDR3: CASSFLAGDAYNEQFF. DNA of the CDR3: TGTGCCAGCAGTTTTCTAGCGGGGGATGCCTACAATGAGCAGTTCTTC.

There are a few counts of this clonotype. V is TRBV7-2 and J is TRBJ2-7; TRBD1 aligns across 7 bases. CDR1 is SGHTA, CDR2 FQGNSA, per germline. The CDR3 loop spans 16 amino acids. V lost 5 bases to trimming and J lost 4 bases; unmatched junction nucleotides: 14. CDR3 loop: CASSIHRGPNSYEQYF. CDR3 coding DNA: TGTGCCAGCAGCATCCACAGGGGCCCGAATTCTTACGAGCAGTACTTC.

The table lists this clonotype with many counts. This rearrangement joins TRBV7-2 to TRBJ2-3, with 13 bases aligning to TRBD2. V was clipped by 5 bases and J by 6 bases; unmatched bases: 8. Germline V gene sequence: CDR1 SGHTA, CDR2 FQGNSA. This CDR3 comprises 16 residues. The CDR3 DNA sequence: TGTGCCAGCAGCGCCCGGACTAGCGGGGGTGCGGATACGCAGTATTTT. It codes for CASSARTSGGADTQYF.

This clonotype was seen at least ten times. The chain has TRBV12-3 or TRBV12-4 and TRBJ2-1, with 11 positions matching TRBD2. This CDR3 region has 16 residues. V trimming: 6 bases; J trimming: 7 bases; junction bases outside the gene matches: 11. CDR3 nucleotides: TGTGCCAGCAGACTCGTGGGACTAGCGGCCTTTAATGAGCAGTTCTTC. Its protein is CASRLVGLAAFNEQFF.

This clonotype was picked up a small number of times. The rearrangement links TRBV4-3 to TRBJ2-7, with D maybe TRBD2 (6 bases). The CDR3 length is 14 residues. V lost 4 bases, J lost 4 bases, and 14 bases lay in between. Germline-derived CDR1 and CDR2 are LGHNA and YSLEER. The DNA of the CDR3 is TGCGCCAGCAGCCCGGGACTCCACTTTTACGAGCAGTACTTC. Encoded protein: CASSPGLHFYEQYF.

The chain has TRBV27 and TRBJ2-3; 11 bases align to TRBD1. The ends lost 5 bases at V and 0 bases at J; junction bases unmatched: 4. The germline gives CDR1 MNHEY, CDR2 SMNVEV (reference sequence). The CDR3 runs to 16 residues. In DNA form, the CDR3 reads TGTGCCAGCAGTGCTGGACAGGGGGCTAGCACAGATACGCAGTATTTT. It translates to CASSAGQGASTDTQYF.

The gene calls are TRBV4-1 and TRBJ2-2; D remains ambiguous. CDR3 length: 15 residues. Germline CDR1 and CDR2: MGHRA and YSYEKL. With 0 bases removed from V and 4 bases from J, the gap between germline ends came to 9 bases. The CDR3 sequence: CASSQEAGTTGELFF. The CDR3 nucleotides read TGCGCCAGCAGCCAAGAGGCTGGAACCACCGGGGAGCTGTTTTTT.